This T cell receptor (beta chain) derives from a study of T cells in Graves' hyperthyroidism and ophthalmopathy. This CDR3 region has 12 residues. From germline, CDR1 is MNHNS and CDR2 SASEGT. V was clipped by 8 bases and J by 0 bases, with 7 bases between them. Stable disease denoted Graves' hyperthyroidism without ophthalmopathy progression within 18 months. Fresh peripheral blood, approximately 9.7 ml, was the source of the PBMCs. This clonotype was recorded many times. Amplification of TCR beta CDR3 regions used RNA as the template. A first-round RT-PCR of the TCR CDR3 used the HTBI primer set. TCRdb re-analysed the multiplex PCR reads in MiXCR, keeping a single row per CDR3 protein. The sample shows around 350,000 distinct CDR3 sequences, about 19% of them seen only once.

This receptor was obtained from a woman younger than 30 with Graves' hyperthyroidism. Material: blood. The gene calls are TRBV6-1 and TRBJ2-5, with D maybe TRBD2 (5 bases). The CDR3 loop is CASGLNQETQYF. The CDR3 DNA is TGTGCCAGCGGACTTAACCAAGAGACCCAGTACTTC.